This T cell receptor beta chain was recovered during a study of cytomegalovirus exposure and HLA in healthy donors. The primer mix had 60 Vbeta and 13 Jbeta primers. Using immunoSEQ multiplex PCR, the repertoire was profiled, and TCRdb retains in-frame clones only, with some absent. This table holds more than 85,000 clones, around three quarters found once. The receptor comes from a woman in her forties or fifties in good health and CMV-seropositive. The sequenced material came from PBMCs.

DNA for the CDR3: TGTGCCAGCAGCTTAAGTGGGGCCCAAGAGACCCAGTACTTC. Its translation: CASSLSGAQETQYF. The chain links TRBV7-6 to TRBJ2-5; the D gene is possibly TRBD1 (5 bases). CDR3 length: 14 amino acids. Germline V gene sequence: CDR1 SGHVS, CDR2 FNYEAQ. The V end lost 2 bases, the J end lost 1 base, and 8 bases lay between the germline ends.